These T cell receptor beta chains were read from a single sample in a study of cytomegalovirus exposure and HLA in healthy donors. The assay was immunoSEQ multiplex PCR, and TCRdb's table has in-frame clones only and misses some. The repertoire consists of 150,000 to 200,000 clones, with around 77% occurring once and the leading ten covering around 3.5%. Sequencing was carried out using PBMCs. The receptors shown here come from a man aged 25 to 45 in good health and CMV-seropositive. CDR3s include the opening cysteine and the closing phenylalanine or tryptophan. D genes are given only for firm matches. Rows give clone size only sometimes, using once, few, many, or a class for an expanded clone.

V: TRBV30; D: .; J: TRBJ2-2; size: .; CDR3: CAWKRQGNTGELFF; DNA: TGTGCCTGGAAGAGGCAGGGCAACACCGGGGAGCTGTTTTTT
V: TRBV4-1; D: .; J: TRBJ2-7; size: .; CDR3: CASSQDLQGRYEQYF; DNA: TGCGCCAGCAGCCAAGATTTGCAGGGGCGGTACGAGCAGTACTTC
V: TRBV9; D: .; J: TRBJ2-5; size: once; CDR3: CASSATVTQETQYF; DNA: TGTGCCAGCAGCGCGACAGTTACTCAAGAGACCCAGTACTTC
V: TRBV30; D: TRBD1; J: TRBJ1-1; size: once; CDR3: CAWSVSSVGQGWKNTEAFF; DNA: TGTGCCTGGAGTGTTTCTAGCGTTGGACAGGGGTGGAAGAACACTGAAGCTTTCTTT
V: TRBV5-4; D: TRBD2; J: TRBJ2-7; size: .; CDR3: CASSFSGGYEQYF; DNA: TGTGCCAGCAGCTTTAGCGGGGGCTACGAGCAGTACTTC
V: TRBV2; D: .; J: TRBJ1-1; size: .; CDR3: CASSGEAGSTEAFF; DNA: TGTGCCAGCAGTGGGGAGGCAGGGAGCACTGAAGCTTTCTTT
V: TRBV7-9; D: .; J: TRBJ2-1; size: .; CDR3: CASSFSNEQFF; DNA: TGTGCCAGCAGCTTTAGCAATGAGCAGTTCTTC
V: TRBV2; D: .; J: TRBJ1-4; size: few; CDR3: CASGGIINEKLFF; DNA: TGTGCCAGCGGGGGGATAATTAATGAAAAACTGTTTTTT
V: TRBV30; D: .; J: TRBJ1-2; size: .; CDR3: CAWSPRGGGYTF; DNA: TGTGCCTGGAGTCCCCGCGGGGGCGGCTACACCTTC
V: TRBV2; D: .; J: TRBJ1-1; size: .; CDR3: CASSEQGTENTEAFF; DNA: TGTGCCAGCAGTGAGCAAGGGACTGAGAACACTGAAGCTTTCTTT
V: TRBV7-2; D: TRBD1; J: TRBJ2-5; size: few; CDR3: CASKRDRVGETQYF; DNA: TGTGCCAGCAAAAGAGACAGGGTCGGGGAGACCCAGTACTTC
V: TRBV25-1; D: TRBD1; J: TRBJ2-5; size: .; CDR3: CASAGTGNGETQYF; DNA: TGTGCCTCCGCCGGGACAGGGAATGGGGAGACCCAGTACTTC
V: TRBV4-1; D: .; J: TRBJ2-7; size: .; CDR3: CASSRDWYEQYF; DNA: TGCGCCAGCAGCCGGGACTGGTACGAGCAGTACTTC
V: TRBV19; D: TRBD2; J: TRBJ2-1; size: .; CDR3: CASRSSGGAYEQFF; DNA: TGTGCCAGTAGGTCCAGCGGGGGGGCCTATGAGCAGTTCTTC
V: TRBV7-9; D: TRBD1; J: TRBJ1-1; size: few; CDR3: CASSLVQGAGEAFF; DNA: TGTGCCAGCAGCTTGGTTCAGGGGGCGGGTGAAGCTTTCTTT
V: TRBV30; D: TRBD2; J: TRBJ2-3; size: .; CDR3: CAWASRVSGGPLRPDTQYF; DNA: TGTGCCTGGGCATCCCGGGTCAGCGGGGGGCCCCTCCGACCAGATACGCAGTATTTT
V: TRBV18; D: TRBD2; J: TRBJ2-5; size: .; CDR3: CASSPAGGSQETQYF; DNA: TGTGCCAGCTCCCCCGCGGGGGGGAGCCAAGAGACCCAGTACTTC
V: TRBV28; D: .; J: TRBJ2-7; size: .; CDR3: CASRLRTARTYEQYF; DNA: TGTGCCAGCAGGCTAAGGACAGCGCGAACCTACGAGCAGTACTTC
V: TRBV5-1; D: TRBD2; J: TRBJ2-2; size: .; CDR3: CASSSRTSGGTGELFF; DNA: TGCGCCAGCAGCTCCAGGACTAGCGGGGGCACCGGGGAGCTGTTTTTT
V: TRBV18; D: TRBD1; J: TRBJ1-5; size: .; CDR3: CASSPGQGNQPQHF; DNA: TGTGCCAGCTCACCGGGACAGGGGAATCAGCCCCAGCATTTT
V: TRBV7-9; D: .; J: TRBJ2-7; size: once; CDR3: CASSSAYYEQYF; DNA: TGTGCCAGCAGCTCAGCGTACTACGAGCAGTACTTC
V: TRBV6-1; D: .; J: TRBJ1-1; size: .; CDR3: CASSEAYSITEAFF; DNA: TGTGCCAGCAGTGAGGCTTACAGCATTACTGAAGCTTTCTTT
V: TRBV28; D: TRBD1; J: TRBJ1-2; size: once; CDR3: CASSLGTGLKQNYGYTF; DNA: TGTGCCAGCAGTTTAGGGACAGGTCTAAAACAGAACTATGGCTACACCTTC
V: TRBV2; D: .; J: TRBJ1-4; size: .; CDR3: CASSVWSVEEKLFF; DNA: TGTGCCAGCAGTGTTTGGTCAGTGGAGGAAAAACTGTTTTTT
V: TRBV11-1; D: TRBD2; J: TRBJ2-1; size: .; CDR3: CASSLRTSGGVLEQFF; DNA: TGTGCCAGCAGCCTAAGGACTAGCGGGGGGGTTCTTGAGCAGTTCTTC
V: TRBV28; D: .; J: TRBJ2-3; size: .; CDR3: CASSSLGGASTDTQYF; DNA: TGTGCCAGCAGTTCCCTGGGGGGGGCTAGCACAGATACGCAGTATTTT
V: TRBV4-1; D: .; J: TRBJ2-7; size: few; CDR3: CASSQVTQTYEQYF; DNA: TGCGCCAGCAGCCAAGTTACACAGACCTACGAGCAGTACTTC